Each of the 25 T cell receptor beta chains below was sequenced from the same sample in a study of blood T cells in healthy people across ages. Together with a sample-barcoded 5' primer, a J-beta primer mix was included in a second PCR lasting roughly 6 to 12 cycles. One entry per CDR3 protein, called by TCRdb with MiXCR from the 5' RACE reads. Of approximately 700,000 distinct CDR3 sequences listed, 32% are singletons. Sequenced input: blood. These receptors all come from a woman aged 80 or over in good health.

This clonotype was recorded many times. This chain joins TRBV7-2 and TRBJ1-1; TRBD1 matches 8 bases. The CDR3 contains 14 residues. With 8 bases clipped from V and 1 base from J, the junction kept 6 bases outside the gene matches. Per germline, CDR1 SGHTA and CDR2 FQGNSA. Here the CDR3 DNA reads TGTGCCAGCCACATACAGGGGGGGAACACTGAAGCTTTCTTT. It specifies CASHIQGGNTEAFF.

The V gene is TRBV20-1, the J gene TRBJ2-4; a weak D match, TRBD1 (6 bases). Matching the DNA end better, TRBJ2-7 makes the J call doubtful. The CDR3 has 13 amino acids. The germline V gene encodes CDR1 DFQATT and CDR2 SNEGSKA (reference sequence). CDR3 sequence: CSATNPLQGEQYF. CDR3 in DNA: TGCAGTGCCACCAACCCGCTACAGGGCGAGCAGTACTTC.

The chain carries TRBV27 and TRBJ1-5, with 10 positions matching TRBD1. V was pared by 4 bases and J by 11 bases, with 11 bases of the junction left unmatched. Per germline, CDR1 MNHEY and CDR2 SMNVEV (reference sequence). The CDR3 extends over 15 amino acids. The CDR3 is CASSSGGQGIMAQHF. CDR3 DNA sequence: TGTGCCAGCAGTTCCGGGGGACAGGGGATTATGGCCCAGCATTTT.

This clonotype has a handful of counts. A much larger clone lies one base from this, so it may be a read error. This chain connects TRBV6-1 to TRBJ2-1; TRBD1 matches at 8 bases. The CDR3 runs 13 residues. Per the germline V gene, CDR1 is MNHNS and CDR2 is SASEGT. The CDR3 sequence: CASREATGVKQFF. CDR3 DNA sequence: TGTGCCAGCAGGGAAGCGACAGGGGTTAAGCAGTTCTTC.

The chain uses TRBV6-2 or TRBV6-3 and TRBJ1-5, with D tentatively TRBD1 (6 bases). This CDR3 has 12 amino acids. Per the germline V gene, CDR1 is MNHEY and CDR2 is SVGEGT. The V end was cut by 6 bases, the J end by 6 bases, with 9 bases between. DNA for the CDR3: TGTGCCAGCAGGGACAGCGGTCAGCCCCAGCATTTT. This encodes CASRDSGQPQHF.

The genes are TRBV3-1 and TRBJ2-1; TRBD2 matches at 8 bases. The CDR3 has 13 amino acids. Germline V lookup: CDR1 LGHDT, CDR2 YNNKEL (reference sequence). The J segment lost 10 bases and the V segment lost 8 bases, leaving 10 bases of the junction unmatched. The CDR3 sequence: CASESVAGREQFF. In DNA, the CDR3 is TGTGCCAGCGAGTCAGTAGCGGGACGGGAGCAGTTCTTC.

This clonotype was seen a single time. V gene TRBV7-9 combines with J gene TRBJ2-1; D is unresolved. This CDR3 spans 15 amino acids. Deletions cut 0 bases from V and 8 bases from J, with 14 bases between. Germline V gene data show CDR1 as SEHNR and CDR2 as FQNEAQ (reference sequence). The CDR3, as DNA: TGTGCCAGCAGCTTAGCGTCCTCCCGAGGTTATGAGCAGTTCTTC. Protein: CASSLASSRGYEQFF.

This clonotype was recorded many times. This chain connects TRBV7-6 to TRBJ2-7; TRBD2 aligns across 10 bases. The CDR3 runs to 17 residues. V dropped 5 bases and J dropped 2; count of bases not matched to a gene: 12. Looked up from germline, CDR1 is SGHVS and CDR2 is FNYEAQ. The CDR3: CASSPKGGLAEAYEQYF. The CDR3 bases are TGTGCCAGCAGCCCCAAGGGAGGACTAGCGGAGGCCTACGAGCAGTACTTC.

The J gene is TRBJ2-5, the V gene TRBV27, with 9 bases identical to TRBD2. The CDR3 is made up of 15 amino acids. V shed 5 bases, J shed 0 bases, and the junction held 4 bases outside the gene matches. In germline, CDR1 is MNHEY, CDR2 SMNVEV (reference sequence). The CDR3 sequence is CASSASGVYQETQYF. CDR3 in DNA: TGTGCCAGCAGTGCTAGCGGGGTGTACCAAGAGACCCAGTACTTC.

This clonotype showed up just a few times. A read error may be the cause here, since a much bigger clone is one base away. The chain links TRBV20-1 to TRBJ2-1, with TRBD2 matching over 9 bases. TRBJ2-7 explains the end of the DNA better; the J call may be wrong. This CDR3 region has 17 residues. Germline lookup yields CDR1 DFQATT and CDR2 SNEGSKA (reference sequence). The CDR3 DNA reads TGCAGTGTTCCCAGGGGCGGGGGGGGGAGCTCCTACAATGAGCAGTACTTC. Translating it yields CSVPRGGGGSSYNEQYF.

The V call is TRBV3-1, the J call TRBJ2-1, with 8 bases that match TRBD2. There are 17 residues in the CDR3. Looked up from germline, CDR1 is LGHDT and CDR2 is YNNKEL (reference sequence). V dropped 9 bases and J dropped 6; count of bases not matched to a gene: 19. CDR3 sequence reads: CASSFAPRGGASNEQFF. Written as DNA, the CDR3 is TGTGCCAGTAGTTTCGCTCCCCGGGGGGGGGCCAGCAATGAGCAGTTCTTC.

As for this clonotype: One base away lies a much larger clone, so this may be a sequencing read error. The V and J genes are TRBV25-1 and TRBJ2-7, with TRBD2 as a possible D gene (7 bases). The V end was cut by 4 bases, the J end by 2 bases, with 15 bases between. The CDR3 is 15 residues long. Looked up from germline, CDR1 is MGHDK and CDR2 is SYGVNS. In DNA form, the CDR3 reads TGTGCCAGCAGTGGACCGGGGGGCAGAACCTACGAGCAGTACTTC. Protein product: CASSGPGGRTYEQYF.

Note on this clonotype: A clone one base away is much larger, so this may be a read error. This chain uses TRBV30 with TRBJ1-2; tentatively, D is TRBD1 (5 bases). V was shortened by 4 bases and J by 3 bases, with 9 bases between the two germline ends. CDR3 size: 12 residues. The germline V gene has CDR1 GTSNPN and CDR2 SVGIG (reference sequence). The DNA of the CDR3 is TGTGCCTGGAAAGGCAGGGACTATGGCTACACCTTC. Protein sequence: CAWKGRDYGYTF.

The CDR3 loop is CASSPGDTLNTEAFF. The CDR3 DNA is TGCGCCAGCAGCCCAGGGGACACCCTGAACACTGAAGCTTTCTTT. The rearrangement uses TRBV5-1 and TRBJ1-1; tentative D call: TRBD1 (6 bases). This CDR3 comprises 15 residues. Germline CDR1 and CDR2: SGHRS and YFSETQ. The V and J ends lost 4 bases and 0 bases respectively, with 13 bases between them.

This clonotype was seen more than once but under ten times. The chain employs TRBV3-1 and TRBJ2-2, with 11 bases fitting TRBD1. CDR1 and CDR2 (germline): LGHDT, YNNKEL (reference sequence). This CDR3 has 16 residues. V was pared by 4 bases and J by 7 bases, with 8 bases of the junction left unmatched. DNA for the CDR3: TGTGCCAGCAGCCCCCGGGACAGGGGGTTAAGCGGGGAGCTGTTTTTT. It encodes CASSPRDRGLSGELFF.

This sequence joins TRBV7-2 and TRBJ2-5; weak D call: TRBD2 (6 bases). Deletions cut 1 base from V and 5 bases from J, with 23 bases between. The germline V gene has CDR1 SGHTA and CDR2 FQGNSA. This CDR3 contains 18 residues. The CDR3 DNA is TGTACCAGCAGCTTAGAAGGGCGGAGGGCCGACTTCAAGGAGACCCAGTACTTC. It translates to CTSSLEGRRADFKETQYF.

In its sample, this clonotype was seen many times. The junction does not match germline at one end; this may be a read error. J is TRBJ1-5 and V is TRBV7-2; perhaps TRBD1 as D (5 bases). Germline V gene sequence: CDR1 SGHTA, CDR2 FQGNSA. The CDR3 is made up of 13 amino acids. The CDR3 is CASSLDPDSPRHF. CDR3 sequence (DNA): TGTGCCAGCAGCTTAGACCCCGACAGCCCCCGGCATTTT.

This clonotype was seen once. Possible read error: a much larger clone is one base away. CDR3 DNA: TGTGCCTGGAGGGGGCTAGCCACAGATACGCAGTATTTT. Encoded protein: CAWRGLATDTQYF. The chain recombines TRBV30 with TRBJ2-3, with D perhaps assigned TRBD1 or TRBD2 (5 bases each). Germline values: CDR1 GTSNPN, CDR2 SVGIG (reference sequence). The CDR3 length is 13 residues. The ends were cut back, 3 bases at V and 2 bases at J, with 9 bases in the middle. Combining the CDR3 with reference TRBV30 and TRBJ2-3 gives the whole variable domain SQTIHQWPATLVQPVGSPLSLECTVEGTSNPNLYWYRQAAGRGLQLLFYSVGIGQISSEVPQNLSASRPQDRQFILSSKKLLLSDSGFYLCAWRGLATDTQYFGPGTRLTVL.

This clonotype was counted many times. The chain employs TRBV27 and TRBJ2-7; 8 nucleotides align to TRBD1. The CDR3 runs to 17 residues. Unmatched junction bases numbered 11, after V lost 0 bases and J lost 4 bases. Germline-derived CDR1 and CDR2 are MNHEY and SMNVEV (reference sequence). CDR3 bases: TGTGCCAGCAGTTTATCAGCCCGGCCAGGGGGCAGATACGAGCAGTACTTC. Protein: CASSLSARPGGRYEQYF.

This clonotype was seen ten or more times. The V gene is TRBV11-3, the J gene TRBJ2-1, with 8 positions matching TRBD2. V trimming: 5 bases; J trimming: 4 bases; junction bases outside the gene matches: 4. The germline V gene encodes CDR1 SGHNT and CDR2 YENEEA. This CDR3 comprises 14 residues. The CDR3 spells CASSAPGGYNEQFF. In nucleotides, the CDR3 is TGTGCCAGCAGCGCGCCGGGGGGGTACAATGAGCAGTTCTTC.

The chain joins TRBV11-2 to TRBJ1-5; TRBD1 might be the D (6 bases). The CDR3 runs to 14 residues. Trimming shortened V by 4 bases and J by 6 bases, and 13 bases separated the two germline ends. In germline, CDR1 is SGHAT, CDR2 FQNNGV. Here the CDR3 reads CASSSTGTAQPQHF. In nucleotides, the CDR3 is TGTGCCAGCAGCTCAACAGGGACGGCTCAGCCCCAGCATTTT.

This clonotype was counted ten times or more. This chain joins TRBV24-1 and TRBJ2-5; 7 bases agree with TRBD1. CDR1 is KGHDR, CDR2 SFDVKD, per germline. With 4 bases clipped from V and 11 bases from J, the junction kept 12 bases outside the gene matches. The CDR3 runs 14 residues. In nucleotides, the CDR3 is TGTGCCACCAGTGACCCACAGGGGCAGAGGGAGCAGTACTTC. As protein: CATSDPQGQREQYF.

This clonotype appeared a few times. V gene TRBV20-1 combines with J gene TRBJ1-1; D is undetermined. Trimming removed 6 bases from V and 3 bases from J, with 14 bases in between. This CDR3 contains 13 residues. Germline V gene data show CDR1 as DFQATT and CDR2 as SNEGSKA (reference sequence). The chain's CDR3 is CSAPVVGDTEAFF. CDR3 bases: TGCAGTGCCCCCGTAGTTGGGGACACTGAAGCTTTCTTT.

Regarding this clonotype: It may be a read error: a sequence one base away is much more abundant. J is TRBJ1-2 and V is TRBV6-5, with D maybe TRBD1 (6 bases). CDR3 length: 16 amino acids. The germline gives CDR1 MNHEY, CDR2 SVGAGI. CDR3 loop: CAGSLGGGTSAYGYTF. CDR3 nucleotides: TGTGCCGGCAGCCTCGGGGGAGGGACAAGTGCCTATGGCTACACCTTC.

The CDR3 DNA follows: TGTGCCAGCAGGGGGATGAATTCACCCCTCCACTTT. It yields the protein CASRGMNSPLHF. The V call is TRBV18, the J call TRBJ1-6, with D possibly being TRBD1 (6 bases). The CDR3 is 12 amino acids. Germline-derived CDR1 and CDR2 are KGHSH and LQKENI. The germline V and J ends were trimmed by 8 bases and 7 bases, with 9 bases remaining between them.